This T cell receptor (beta chain) comes out of a study of cytomegalovirus exposure and HLA in healthy donors. General study results and limits: Among the sequence variants, a highly shared cluster was likely an artifact of sequencing.

Note on this clone: Its matching antigen is unknown. Other DNA sequences in this specimen translate into the identical CDR3.

V lost 4 bases to trimming and J lost 3 bases; unmatched junction nucleotides: 15. CDR3 size: 19 residues. From germline, CDR1 is GTSNPN and CDR2 SVGIG (reference sequence). Each donor's status was that of a healthy bone marrow donor. This PCR relied on a set of 60 Vbeta primers and 13 Jbeta primers. The assay was immunoSEQ multiplex PCR, and TCRdb's table has in-frame clones only and misses some. This sample lists some 180,000 clones; its ten largest clones have 6.5%. V usage is TRBV30 and J usage is TRBJ2-3; 14 nucleotides agree with TRBD2. Sequenced input: PBMCs. The sequence was collected from a man in his thirties or forties in good health and CMV-seronegative. CDR3 bases: TGTGCCTGGAATCCGACTAGCGGGAGGGCCAAGGTGAGGACAGATACGCAGTATTTT. It encodes CAWNPTSGRAKVRTDTQYF. Full variable domain (rest looked up from reference TRBV30 and TRBJ2-3): SQTIHQWPATLVQPVGSPLSLECTVEGTSNPNLYWYRQAAGRGLQLLFYSVGIGQISSEVPQNLSASRPQDRQFILSSKKLLLSDSGFYLCAWNPTSGRAKVRTDTQYFGPGTRLTVL.